The clone carrying this T cell receptor (beta chain) was observed a few times. The data were obtained in a study of blood T cells in healthy people across ages. The people who gave samples were healthy Caucasians from Russia, aged roughly 6 to 100. A minimum of 7 million PBMCs was isolated per sample. The germline V gene encodes CDR1 SGHRS and CDR2 YFSETQ. Trimming took off 0 bases at V and 4 bases at J, with 9 bases between the two ends. The CDR3 is 14 amino acids. Through a sample-barcoded 5' primer and a J-beta primer mix, a second PCR was run for about 7 to 12 cycles. TCRdb fed the 5' RACE reads into MiXCR, producing one record per CDR3 protein. This repertoire shows around 1,000,000 distinct CDR3 sequences, roughly two fifths found once; its top ten account for around 14%.

V and J are TRBV5-1 and TRBJ2-3; unclear D gene. Specimen: blood. This sequence was found in a young man in good health. CDR3 in DNA: TGCGCCAGCAGCTTGGCCTCACCCCCAGATACGCAGTATTTT. Translated: CASSLASPPDTQYF.